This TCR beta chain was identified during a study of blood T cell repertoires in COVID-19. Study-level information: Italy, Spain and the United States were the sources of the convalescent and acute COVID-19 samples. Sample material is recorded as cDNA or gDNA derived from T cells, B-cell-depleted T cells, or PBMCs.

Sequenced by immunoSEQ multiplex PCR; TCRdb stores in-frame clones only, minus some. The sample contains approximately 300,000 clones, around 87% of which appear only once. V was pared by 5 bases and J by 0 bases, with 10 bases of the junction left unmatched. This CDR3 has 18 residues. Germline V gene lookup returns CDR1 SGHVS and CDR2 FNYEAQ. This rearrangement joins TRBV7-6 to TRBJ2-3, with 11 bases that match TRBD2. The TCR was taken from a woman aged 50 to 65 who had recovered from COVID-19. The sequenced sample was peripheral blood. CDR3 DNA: TGTGCCAGCAGCGTTACTAGCGGGGGCCCGACTAGCACAGATACGCAGTATTTT. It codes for CASSVTSGGPTSTDTQYF.